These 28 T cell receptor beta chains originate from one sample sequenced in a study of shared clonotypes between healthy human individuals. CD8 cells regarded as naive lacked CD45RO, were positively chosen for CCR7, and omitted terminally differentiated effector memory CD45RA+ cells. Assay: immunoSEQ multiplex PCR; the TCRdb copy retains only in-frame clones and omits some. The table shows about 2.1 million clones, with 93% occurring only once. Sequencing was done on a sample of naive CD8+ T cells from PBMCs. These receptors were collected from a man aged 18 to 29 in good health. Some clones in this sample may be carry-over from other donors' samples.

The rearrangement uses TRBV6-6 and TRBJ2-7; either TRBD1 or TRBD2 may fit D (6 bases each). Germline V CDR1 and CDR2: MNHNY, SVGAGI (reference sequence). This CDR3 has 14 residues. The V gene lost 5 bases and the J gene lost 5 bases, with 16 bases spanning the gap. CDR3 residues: CASSPPGGLDEQYF. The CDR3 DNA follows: TGTGCCAGCAGTCCGCCTGGGGGGCTCGACGAGCAGTACTTC.

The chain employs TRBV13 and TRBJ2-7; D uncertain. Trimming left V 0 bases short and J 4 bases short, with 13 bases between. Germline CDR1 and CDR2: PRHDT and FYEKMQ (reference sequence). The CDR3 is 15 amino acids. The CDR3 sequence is CASSLGHENFYEQYF. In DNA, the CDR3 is TGTGCCAGCAGCTTAGGCCACGAGAATTTTTACGAGCAGTACTTC.

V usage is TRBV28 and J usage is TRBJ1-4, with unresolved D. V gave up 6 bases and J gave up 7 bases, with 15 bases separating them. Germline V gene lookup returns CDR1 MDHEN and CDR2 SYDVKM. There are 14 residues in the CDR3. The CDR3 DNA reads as TGTGCCAGCAGCCCCCTAATGGGAGCTGAAAAACTGTTTTTT. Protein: CASSPLMGAEKLFF.

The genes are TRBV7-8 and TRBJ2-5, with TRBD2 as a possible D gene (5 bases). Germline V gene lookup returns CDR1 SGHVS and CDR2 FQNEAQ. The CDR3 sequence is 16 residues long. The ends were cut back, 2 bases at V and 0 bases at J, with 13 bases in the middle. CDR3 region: CASSLLMLSDQETQYF. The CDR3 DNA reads TGTGCCAGCAGCTTACTAATGCTTAGCGACCAAGAGACCCAGTACTTC. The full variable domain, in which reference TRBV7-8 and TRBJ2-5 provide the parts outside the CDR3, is GAGVSQSPRYKVAKRGQDVALRCDPISGHVSLFWYQQALGQGPEFLTYFQNEAQLDKSGLPSDRFFAERPEGSVSTLKIQRTQQEDSAVYLCASSLLMLSDQETQYFGPGTRLLVL.

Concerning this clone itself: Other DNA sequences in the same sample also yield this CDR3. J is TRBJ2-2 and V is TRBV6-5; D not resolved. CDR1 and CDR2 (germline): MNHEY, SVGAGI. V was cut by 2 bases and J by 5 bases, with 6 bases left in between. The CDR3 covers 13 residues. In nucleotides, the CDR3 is TGTGCCAGCAGTTACCTTCGGACCGGGGAGCTGTTTTTT. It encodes CASSYLRTGELFF.

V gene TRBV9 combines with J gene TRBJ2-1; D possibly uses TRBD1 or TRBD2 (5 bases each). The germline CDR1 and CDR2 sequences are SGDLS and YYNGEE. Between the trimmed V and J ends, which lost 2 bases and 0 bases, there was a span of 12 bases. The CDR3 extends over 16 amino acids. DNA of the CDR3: TGTGCCAGCAGCGTTTGGGACGGCATCTCCTACAATGAGCAGTTCTTC. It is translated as CASSVWDGISYNEQFF.

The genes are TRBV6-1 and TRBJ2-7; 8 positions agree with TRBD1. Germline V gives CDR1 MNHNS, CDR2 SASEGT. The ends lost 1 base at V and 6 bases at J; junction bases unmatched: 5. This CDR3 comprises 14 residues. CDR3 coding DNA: TGTGCCAGCAGTGAAGGGACAGGGAGAGGCGAGCAGTACTTC. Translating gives CASSEGTGRGEQYF.

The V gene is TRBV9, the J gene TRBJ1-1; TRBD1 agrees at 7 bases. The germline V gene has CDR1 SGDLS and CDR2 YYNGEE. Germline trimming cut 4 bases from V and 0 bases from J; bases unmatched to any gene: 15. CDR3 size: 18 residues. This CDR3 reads CASSNSRTGGDMNTEAFF. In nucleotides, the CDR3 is TGTGCCAGCAGCAATTCTAGGACAGGAGGGGATATGAACACTGAAGCTTTCTTT.

This CDR3 is CASSLGPSWDTEAFF. DNA of the CDR3: TGCGCCAGCAGCCTGGGACCGTCTTGGGACACTGAAGCTTTCTTT. This sequence joins TRBV5-1 and TRBJ1-1; a possible D gene is TRBD1 (5 bases). Germline CDR1 reads SGHRS; CDR2 reads YFSETQ. With 4 bases removed from V and 3 bases from J, the gap between germline ends came to 16 bases. The CDR3 spans 15 residues. Supplemented by reference TRBV5-1 and TRBJ1-1, the full variable domain reads KAGVTQTPRYLIKTRGQQVTLSCSPISGHRSVSWYQQTPGQGLQFLFEYFSETQRNKGNFPGRFSGRQFSNSRSEMNVSTLELGDSALYLCASSLGPSWDTEAFFGQGTRLTVV.

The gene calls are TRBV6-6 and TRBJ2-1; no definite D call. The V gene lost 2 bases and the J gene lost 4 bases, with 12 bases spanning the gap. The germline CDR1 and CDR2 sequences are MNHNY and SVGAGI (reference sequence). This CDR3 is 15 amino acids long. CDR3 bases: TGTGCCAGCAGTTACGAGGTAGCTGGGTACAATGAGCAGTTCTTC. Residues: CASSYEVAGYNEQFF.

The CDR3 loop is CASSLADRGRTEAFF. DNA of the CDR3: TGTGCCAGCAGTTTGGCGGACAGAGGGAGGACTGAAGCTTTCTTT. The chain carries TRBV28 and TRBJ1-1, with D possibly matching TRBD1 (6 bases). V was clipped by 3 bases and J by 5 bases, with 16 bases between them. There are 15 residues in the CDR3. Germline CDR1 reads MDHEN; CDR2 reads SYDVKM.

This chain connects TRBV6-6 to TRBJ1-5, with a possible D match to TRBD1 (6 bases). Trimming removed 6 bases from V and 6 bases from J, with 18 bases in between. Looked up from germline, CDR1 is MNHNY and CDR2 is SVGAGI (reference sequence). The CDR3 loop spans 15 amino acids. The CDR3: CASSFLGGGGQPQHF. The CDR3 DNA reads TGTGCCAGCAGCTTCCTAGGGGGGGGCGGTCAGCCCCAGCATTTT.

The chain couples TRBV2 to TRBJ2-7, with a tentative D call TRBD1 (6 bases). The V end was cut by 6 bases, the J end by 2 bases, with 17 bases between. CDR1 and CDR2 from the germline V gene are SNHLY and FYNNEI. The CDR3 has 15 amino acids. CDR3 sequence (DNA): TGTGCCAGCAGAGAGACAGGCACTAATCCCTACGAGCAGTACTTC. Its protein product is CASRETGTNPYEQYF.

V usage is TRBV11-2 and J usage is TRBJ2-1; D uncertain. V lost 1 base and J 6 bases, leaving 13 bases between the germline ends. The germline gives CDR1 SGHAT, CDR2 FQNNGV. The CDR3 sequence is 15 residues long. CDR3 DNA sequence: TGTGCCAGCAGCTTAGGTGTCCATTCTCCCAATGAGCAGTTCTTC. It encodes CASSLGVHSPNEQFF.

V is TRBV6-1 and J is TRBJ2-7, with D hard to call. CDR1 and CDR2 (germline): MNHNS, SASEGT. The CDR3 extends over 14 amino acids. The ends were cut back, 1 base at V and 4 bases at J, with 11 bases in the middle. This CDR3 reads CASSEVGPAYEQYF. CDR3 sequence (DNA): TGTGCCAGCAGTGAAGTCGGTCCAGCATACGAGCAGTACTTC.

Here the CDR3 reads CASSQEALAGQNEQYF. The DNA for the CDR3 is TGCGCCAGCAGCCAAGAAGCTTTAGCGGGGCAAAACGAGCAGTACTTC. V gene TRBV4-3 combines with J gene TRBJ2-7; 8 positions agree with TRBD2. Germline CDR1 is LGHNA and CDR2 is YSLEER. This CDR3 has 16 amino acids. The V and J ends lost 0 bases and 5 bases, in that order; junction bases with no gene match: 9.

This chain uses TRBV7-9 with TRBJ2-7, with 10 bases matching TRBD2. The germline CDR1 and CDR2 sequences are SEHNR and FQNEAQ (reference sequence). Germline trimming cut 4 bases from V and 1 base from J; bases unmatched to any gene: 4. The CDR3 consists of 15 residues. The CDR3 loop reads CASSYTTSGSYEQYF. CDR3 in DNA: TGTGCCAGCAGCTACACGACTAGCGGGTCCTACGAGCAGTACTTC.

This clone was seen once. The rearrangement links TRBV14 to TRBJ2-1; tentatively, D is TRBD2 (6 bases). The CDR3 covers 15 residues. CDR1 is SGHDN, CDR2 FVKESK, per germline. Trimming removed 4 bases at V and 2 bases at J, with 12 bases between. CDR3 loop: CASSLPGSPYNEQFF. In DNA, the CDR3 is TGTGCCAGCAGCCTCCCCGGGAGCCCCTACAATGAGCAGTTCTTC. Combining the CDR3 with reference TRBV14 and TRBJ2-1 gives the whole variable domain EAGVTQFPSHSVIEKGQTVTLRCDPISGHDNLYWYRRVMGKEIKFLLHFVKESKQDESGMPNNRFLAERTGGTYSTLKVQPAELEDSGVYFCASSLPGSPYNEQFFGPGTRLTVL.

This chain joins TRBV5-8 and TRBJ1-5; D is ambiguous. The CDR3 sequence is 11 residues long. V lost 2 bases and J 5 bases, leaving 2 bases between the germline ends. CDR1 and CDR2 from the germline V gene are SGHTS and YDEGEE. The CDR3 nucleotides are TGTGCCAGCAGCTTCCATCAGCCCCAGCATTTT. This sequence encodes CASSFHQPQHF.

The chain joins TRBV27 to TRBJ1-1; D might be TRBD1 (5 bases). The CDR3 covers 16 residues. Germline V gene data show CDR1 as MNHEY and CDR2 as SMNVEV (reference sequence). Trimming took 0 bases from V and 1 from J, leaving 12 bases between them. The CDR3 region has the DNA TGTGCCAGCAGTTTATCTTTGGGCAGGGAGAACACTGAAGCTTTCTTT. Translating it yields CASSLSLGRENTEAFF.

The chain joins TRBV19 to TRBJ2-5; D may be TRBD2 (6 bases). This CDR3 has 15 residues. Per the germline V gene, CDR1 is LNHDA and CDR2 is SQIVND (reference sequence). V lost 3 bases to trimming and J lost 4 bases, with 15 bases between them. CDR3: CASSIPGSWGETQYF. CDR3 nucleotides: TGTGCCAGTAGTATCCCCGGGAGCTGGGGAGAGACCCAGTACTTC. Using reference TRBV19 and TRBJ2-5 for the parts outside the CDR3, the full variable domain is DGGITQSPKYLFRKEGQNVTLSCEQNLNHDAMYWYRQDPGQGLRLIYYSQIVNDFQKGDIAEGYSVSREKKESFPLTVTSAQKNPTAFYLCASSIPGSWGETQYFGPGTRLLVL.

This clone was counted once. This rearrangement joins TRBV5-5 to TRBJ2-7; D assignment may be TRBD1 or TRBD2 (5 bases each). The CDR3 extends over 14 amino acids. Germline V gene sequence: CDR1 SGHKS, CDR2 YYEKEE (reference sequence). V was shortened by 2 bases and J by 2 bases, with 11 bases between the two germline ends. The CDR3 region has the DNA TGTGCCAGCAGCTTTAGGGACCAGACCTACGAGCAGTACTTC. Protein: CASSFRDQTYEQYF.

This chain's CDR3 is CASSQDPLSGRPYEQYF. DNA of the CDR3: TGCGCCAGCAGCCAAGATCCCCTTAGCGGGAGGCCCTACGAGCAGTACTTC. V is TRBV4-3 and J is TRBJ2-7, with 10 bases matching TRBD2. Germline CDR1 LGHNA, CDR2 YSLEER. This CDR3 region has 17 residues. V trimming: 0 bases; J trimming: 2 bases; junction bases outside the gene matches: 7.

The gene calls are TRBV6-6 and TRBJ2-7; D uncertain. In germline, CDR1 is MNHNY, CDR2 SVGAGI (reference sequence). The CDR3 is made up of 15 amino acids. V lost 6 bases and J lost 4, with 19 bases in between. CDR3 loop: CASSAFGGIWYEQYF. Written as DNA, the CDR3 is TGTGCCAGCAGCGCCTTCGGCGGCATTTGGTACGAGCAGTACTTC.

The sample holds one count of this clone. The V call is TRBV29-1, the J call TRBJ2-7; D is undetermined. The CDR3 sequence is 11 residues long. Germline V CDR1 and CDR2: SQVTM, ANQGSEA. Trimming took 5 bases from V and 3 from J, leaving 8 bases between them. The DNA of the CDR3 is TGCAGCGTTTCCCAGGACTACGAGCAGTACTTC. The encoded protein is CSVSQDYEQYF.

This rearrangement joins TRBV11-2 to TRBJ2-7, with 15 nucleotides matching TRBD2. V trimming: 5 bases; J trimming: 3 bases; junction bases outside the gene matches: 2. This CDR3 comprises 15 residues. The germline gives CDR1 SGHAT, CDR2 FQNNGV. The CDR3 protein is CASSVGLAGGYEQYF. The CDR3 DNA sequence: TGTGCCAGCAGCGTGGGACTAGCGGGAGGCTACGAGCAGTACTTC.

DNA for the CDR3: TGTGCCACCAGGGAGGAGGAGGGGAACACTGAAGCTTTCTTT. Translating gives CATREEEGNTEAFF. The rearrangement links TRBV15 to TRBJ1-1; D not certain. Germline values: CDR1 LNHNV, CDR2 YYDKDF (reference sequence). The CDR3 sequence is 14 residues long. The V gene lost 6 bases and the J gene lost 1 base, with 12 bases spanning the gap.

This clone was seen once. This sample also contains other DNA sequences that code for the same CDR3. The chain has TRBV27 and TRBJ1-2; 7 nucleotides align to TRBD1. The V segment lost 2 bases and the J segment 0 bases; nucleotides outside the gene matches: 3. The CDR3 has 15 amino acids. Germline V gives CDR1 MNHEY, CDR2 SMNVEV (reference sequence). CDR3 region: CASSLTGTANYGYTF. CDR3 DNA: TGTGCCAGCAGTTTAACCGGGACAGCTAACTATGGCTACACCTTC.